Listed here is a single TCR beta chain. The antigen is unknown. The authors obtained over 95% purity in all sorted populations. The data are from a study of beta chain features in type 1 diabetes. Study-wide results and limits: Shorter TCRB CDR3s, moderately but significantly so, marked every one of the four CD4+ subsets in Type 1 diabetes patients.

Trimming removed 4 bases from V and 9 bases from J; junction bases left unmatched: 9. Germline values: CDR1 MNHNS, CDR2 SASEGT. The CDR3 consists of 15 residues. The investigators reverse transcribed all of the isolated RNA, so they sequenced expressed TCRB transcripts. The table came from immunoSEQ multiplex PCR; TCRdb's copy has only in-frame clones and leaves some out. The table shows about 650,000 clones, with under 15% occurring only once. The chain has TRBV6-1 and TRBJ2-1; TRBD2 matches at 10 bases. The TCR sequence derives from a young man with type 1 diabetes. Sequenced input: naive CD4+ T cells from blood. The CDR3 DNA follows: TGTGCCAGCAGTGCATCTAGCGGGGGTCAGGCTGAGCAGTTCTTC. Encoded protein: CASSASSGGQAEQFF.